What follows describes a single T cell receptor (beta chain). This entry comes from a study of spatial heterogeneity in lung cancer. Turning to the study itself: Consistently, beta-chain sequences turned up in larger numbers than alpha-chain sequences did. As counted in raw reads, each unique TCR and UMI combination appeared more than ten times on average.

This sample's time point: sample taken at primary tumor resection. The study sequenced unsorted whole RNA from tumor, nontumor lung or frozen PBMC. The cohort: around 77 early-stage, untreated non-small cell lung cancer patients. V was cut by 11 bases and J by 3 bases, with 10 bases left in between. The V gene's germline CDR1 is MNHNS and CDR2 SASEGT. The CDR3 spans 11 residues. Single TCR cDNA molecules each had their own unique molecular identifier. TCRdb fed the 5' RACE reads into MiXCR, producing one record per CDR3 protein. The sample lists around 24,000 distinct CDR3 sequences, just under 7% occurring once.

The material sequenced was PBMCs, taken at surgery. The sequence came from a male donor with early-stage non-small cell lung cancer. V is TRBV6-1 and J is TRBJ1-1, with no clear D. CDR3 DNA: TGTGCCGTCCGACGGTACACTGAAGCTTTCTTT. Protein: CAVRRYTEAFF.